This entry lists 27 T cell receptor beta chains sequenced from one sample in a study of T cells in Graves' hyperthyroidism and ophthalmopathy. RNA transcripts served as the template for amplifying TCR beta CDR3 regions. HTBI primers were employed in a first-round RT-PCR of the TCR CDR3. From the multiplex PCR reads, TCRdb called clonotypes with MiXCR, one entry per CDR3 protein. The sample carries over 400,000 distinct CDR3 sequences, less than 25% recorded once. The source material was blood. These receptors were collected from a woman in her sixties or seventies with Graves' ophthalmopathy.

The genes are TRBV10-3 and TRBJ2-4, with D unclear. Trimming stripped 11 bases from V and 0 bases from J, with 23 bases between. The CDR3 consists of 17 residues. The V gene's germline CDR1 is ENHRY and CDR2 SYGVKD. The CDR3 sequence: CALTVATTTLAKNIQYF. The CDR3 coding sequence is TGTGCCCTTACTGTTGCGACAACTACCTTAGCCAAAAACATTCAGTACTTC.

This clonotype showed up just a few times. This chain links TRBV30 with TRBJ2-7, with a possible D match to TRBD1 (5 bases). The CDR3 has 13 residues. CDR1 is GTSNPN and CDR2 is SVGIG in the germline V gene (reference sequence). Trimming pared 0 bases from V and 2 bases from J, leaving 8 bases between. The CDR3 here is CAWSVQEPYEQYF. CDR3 DNA sequence: TGTGCCTGGAGTGTACAGGAGCCCTACGAGCAGTACTTC.

In its sample, this clonotype was seen many times. The chain couples TRBV2 to TRBJ2-2; 8 bases are shared with TRBD1. The CDR3 length is 15 residues. The V gene's germline CDR1 is SNHLY and CDR2 FYNNEI. Trimming took 6 bases from V and 6 from J; bases not matched to a gene: 9. CDR3 sequence (DNA): TGTGCCAGCAGACTAGACAGGGGAGTATCCGGGGAGCTGTTTTTT. Its translation: CASRLDRGVSGELFF. The variable domain in full, with the rest retrieved from reference TRBV2 and TRBJ2-2, is EPEVTQTPSHQVTQMGQEVILRCVPISNHLYFYWYRQILGQKVEFLVSFYNNEISEKSEIFDDQFSVERPDGSNFTLKIRSTKLEDSAMYFCASRLDRGVSGELFFGEGSRLTVL.

This clonotype has at least ten counts. The V call is TRBV12-3 or TRBV12-4, the J call TRBJ2-1; D gene ambiguous. The CDR3 totals 13 residues. With 10 bases removed from V and 5 bases from J, the gap between germline ends came to 15 bases. The DNA for the CDR3 is TGTGCCACCCACCCGACGATGGACAATGAGCAGTTCTTC. Amino acid sequence: CATHPTMDNEQFF.

This clonotype was counted a few times. The chain combines TRBV6-1 with TRBJ2-3; 7 positions agree with TRBD2. With V trimmed by 5 bases and J by 5 bases, 13 bases remained unmatched. Per the germline V gene, CDR1 is MNHNS and CDR2 is SASEGT. The CDR3 is 16 amino acids. DNA for the CDR3: TGTGCCAGCAGTCGTCAAAGCGGGATACGGGGAGATACGCAGTATTTT. Amino acids: CASSRQSGIRGDTQYF.

Comment on this clonotype: The junction does not match germline at one end; this may be a read error. V gene TRBV10-3 combines with J gene TRBJ2-1; 7 bases are shared with TRBD2. CDR1 and CDR2 (germline): ENHRY, SYGVKD. The CDR3 runs to 16 residues. CDR3 in amino acids: CAISDVVGGEENEQSF. CDR3 DNA: TGTGCCATCAGTGATGTTGTGGGAGGGGAGGAAAATGAGCAGTCCTTC.

This chain joins TRBV7-3 and TRBJ2-3; TRBD2 matches 9 bases. CDR3 length equals 19 residues. From germline, CDR1 is SGHTA and CDR2 FQGTGA. The V segment lost 4 bases and the J segment 4 bases; nucleotides outside the gene matches: 18. The CDR3 region is CASSCPPPPGSGSADTQYF. For the CDR3, the DNA is TGTGCCAGCAGCTGCCCCCCCCCCCCGGGTAGCGGGAGTGCAGATACGCAGTATTTT.

This clonotype was seen a handful of times. This chain connects TRBV12-3 or TRBV12-4 to TRBJ2-3, with 7 bases fitting TRBD2. This CDR3 has 15 amino acids. The junction had 13 bases not matched to a gene; V was cut back by 6 bases and J by 7 bases. The CDR3 reads CASSLRGEGRNTQYF. In DNA form, the CDR3 reads TGTGCCAGCAGCCTCCGGGGGGAGGGCCGCAATACGCAGTATTTT.

This clonotype was detected many times. This chain joins TRBV10-3 and TRBJ1-1; 9 positions agree with TRBD1. Losses at the gene ends were 4 bases for V and 5 bases for J; bases not matched to a gene: 2. Per the germline V gene, CDR1 is ENHRY and CDR2 is SYGVKD. CDR3 length equals 13 residues. The chain's CDR3 is CAISVQGATEAFF. As DNA, the CDR3 is TGTGCCATCAGTGTACAGGGGGCAACTGAAGCTTTCTTT.

This clonotype was counted between two and nine times. The V call is TRBV12-3 or TRBV12-4, the J call TRBJ2-3; 7 bases map to TRBD2. CDR3 length equals 13 residues. Trimming cost V 5 bases and J 4 bases; bases outside gene matches: 3. The CDR3 nucleotides read TGTGCCAGCAGTCGGAGCGGGGCAGATACGCAGTATTTT. Its protein product is CASSRSGADTQYF.

Many counts were recorded for this clonotype. The chain links TRBV29-1 to TRBJ2-2, with D possibly matching TRBD2 (6 bases). Deletions cut 8 bases from V and 7 bases from J, with 11 bases between. The CDR3 is 11 residues long. Per the germline V gene, CDR1 is SQVTM and CDR2 is ANQGSEA. In nucleotides, the CDR3 is TGCAGCTTCAGGGAGGTCGGGGAGCTGTTTTTT. This translates into CSFREVGELFF.

This clonotype came up many times. The rearrangement uses TRBV6-5 and TRBJ1-1, with D uncertain. V was clipped by 0 bases and J by 3 bases, with 14 bases between them. Germline-derived CDR1 and CDR2 are MNHEY and SVGAGI. The CDR3 has 16 residues. Here the CDR3 DNA reads TGTGCCAGCAGTTACTCGGGAGGTGGGATGGACACTGAAGCTTTCTTT. This sequence encodes CASSYSGGGMDTEAFF.

This clonotype appeared many times. The chain uses TRBV27 and TRBJ1-1, with D possibly matching TRBD1 (5 bases). The V end was cut by 2 bases, the J end by 1 base, with 17 bases between. Germline V gene sequence: CDR1 MNHEY, CDR2 SMNVEV (reference sequence). The CDR3 has 17 residues. The chain's CDR3 is CASSLGPWGTENTEAFF. As DNA, the CDR3 is TGTGCCAGCAGTTTAGGACCCTGGGGGACGGAGAACACTGAAGCTTTCTTT.

This clonotype has just a few counts. One junction end does not reproduce the germline sequence, and a read error may be involved. V and J are TRBV2 and TRBJ2-7, with D perhaps TRBD2 (6 bases). This CDR3 spans 12 amino acids. Germline V gene data show CDR1 as SNHLY and CDR2 as FYNNEI. The CDR3 DNA reads as TGTGCCAGCTTTACGGGAGTCTACAAGCAGTACTTC. This sequence encodes CASFTGVYKQYF.

A few counts support this clonotype. This chain connects TRBV7-8 to TRBJ2-1; TRBD2 aligns across 8 bases. Germline V CDR1 and CDR2: SGHVS, FQNEAQ. CDR3 length equals 19 residues. Unmatched junction bases numbered 16, after V lost 2 bases and J lost 4 bases. The DNA for the CDR3 is TGTGCCAGCAGCTTAACCGCCCTCCGGGAGGGCCGAATGTACAATGAGCAGTTCTTC. Translating gives CASSLTALREGRMYNEQFF.

The V and J genes are TRBV11-3 and TRBJ2-1, with D unclear. Germline loops: CDR1 SGHNT, CDR2 YENEEA. The CDR3 loop spans 14 amino acids. The V end lost 2 bases, the J end lost 7 bases, and 12 bases lay between the germline ends. The DNA of the CDR3 is TGTGCCAGCAGCTTAACACAGTCTAATAATGAGCAGTTCTTC. Encoded protein: CASSLTQSNNEQFF.

V and J are TRBV20-1 and TRBJ2-7; no clear D gene. Germline V gene lookup returns CDR1 DFQATT and CDR2 SNEGSKA (reference sequence). The length of the CDR3 is 13 residues. Trimming pared 5 bases from V and 7 bases from J, leaving 18 bases between. The CDR3 loop reads CSASGSPADEQYF. CDR3 DNA sequence: TGCAGTGCTTCAGGTTCCCCGGCGGATGAGCAGTACTTC.

This clonotype was picked up many times. The chain uses TRBV2 and TRBJ2-1; TRBD2 matches at 11 bases. The germline gives CDR1 SNHLY, CDR2 FYNNEI. The CDR3 has 11 residues. J lost 9 bases, V lost 8 bases, and 0 bases had no gene match. The CDR3 nucleotides are TGTGCCAGCGGACTAGCGGGTGAGCAGTTCTTC. Translation: CASGLAGEQFF.

The chain has TRBV4-3 and TRBJ2-3, with D possibly being TRBD2 (5 bases). The V and J ends lost 0 bases and 8 bases respectively, with 9 bases between them. CDR1 and CDR2 from the germline V gene are LGHNA and YSLEER. The CDR3 spans 13 residues. DNA for the CDR3: TGCGCCAGCAGCCAAGACGTGGGAGTTACGCAGTATTTT. Its translation is CASSQDVGVTQYF.

This chain connects TRBV12-3 or TRBV12-4 to TRBJ1-2; weak D call: TRBD1 (6 bases). V lost 4 bases and J lost 6, with 12 bases in between. The CDR3 loop spans 13 amino acids. Written as DNA, the CDR3 is TGTGCCAGCAGTTCCCGCGGGGGCGATGGCTACACCTTC. Protein: CASSSRGGDGYTF.

V gene TRBV5-1 combines with J gene TRBJ1-1; D gene ambiguous. CDR1 is SGHRS and CDR2 is YFSETQ in the germline V gene. The germline V and J ends were trimmed by 6 bases and 0 bases, with 21 bases remaining between them. There are 17 residues in the CDR3. The CDR3 sequence: CASKLMPGLLMNTEAFF. The CDR3 nucleotides are TGCGCCAGCAAACTCATGCCGGGCCTACTTATGAACACTGAAGCTTTCTTT.

This clonotype was recorded a few times. The rearrangement links TRBV12-3 or TRBV12-4 to TRBJ2-7; 8 bases are a match to TRBD2. Trimming took 5 bases from V and 6 from J; bases not matched to a gene: 3. The CDR3 length is 12 residues. The CDR3 coding sequence is TGTGCCAGCAGTCGGGAGGGGGGCGAGCAGTACTTC. It specifies CASSREGGEQYF.

This clonotype was observed a few times. The V call is TRBV28, the J call TRBJ2-2; D may be TRBD2 (5 bases). Trimming removed 7 bases at V and 7 bases at J, with 19 bases between. Germline lookup yields CDR1 MDHEN and CDR2 SYDVKM. This CDR3 spans 15 amino acids. The CDR3 DNA follows: TGTGCCAGCACCCCTAATATACGGGGAAGCGGGGAGCTGTTTTTT. It codes for CASTPNIRGSGELFF.

This clonotype was seen a handful of times. V and J are TRBV11-1 and TRBJ2-7; D gene unclear. V was cut by 9 bases and J by 7 bases, with 16 bases left in between. Germline values: CDR1 SGHAT, CDR2 FQDESV (reference sequence). CDR3 length: 12 amino acids. CDR3 in DNA: TGTGCCAGGGCGTTTGACCGCTGGGAGCAGTACTTC. It encodes CARAFDRWEQYF.

The chain is built from TRBV5-1 and TRBJ2-7; D unresolved. Trimming took off 5 bases at V and 0 bases at J, with 15 bases between the two ends. CDR3 length: 15 residues. The germline V gene encodes CDR1 SGHRS and CDR2 YFSETQ. DNA for the CDR3: TGCGCCAGCAGTTTAGAATCCTTGAGCTCCTACGAGCAGTACTTC. Translation gives CASSLESLSSYEQYF.

The chain is built from TRBV10-3 and TRBJ2-7; D not certain. The CDR3 spans 13 residues. The V gene's germline CDR1 is ENHRY and CDR2 SYGVKD. With 1 base removed from V and 4 bases from J, the gap between germline ends came to 8 bases. The CDR3 DNA reads TGTGCCATCAGTGAGTGGCAGGTATACGAGCAGTACTTC. It encodes CAISEWQVYEQYF.

The rearrangement links TRBV5-1 to TRBJ1-5; TRBD1 aligns across 11 bases. The V gene end was trimmed by 4 bases and the J gene end by 6 bases; junction bases not matched to a gene: 6. This CDR3 is 15 amino acids long. CDR1 SGHRS and CDR2 YFSETQ come from the germline V gene. CDR3 nucleotide sequence: TGCGCCAGCAGCCCCGGACAGGGGGCCGGTCAGCCCCAGCATTTT. Residues: CASSPGQGAGQPQHF.